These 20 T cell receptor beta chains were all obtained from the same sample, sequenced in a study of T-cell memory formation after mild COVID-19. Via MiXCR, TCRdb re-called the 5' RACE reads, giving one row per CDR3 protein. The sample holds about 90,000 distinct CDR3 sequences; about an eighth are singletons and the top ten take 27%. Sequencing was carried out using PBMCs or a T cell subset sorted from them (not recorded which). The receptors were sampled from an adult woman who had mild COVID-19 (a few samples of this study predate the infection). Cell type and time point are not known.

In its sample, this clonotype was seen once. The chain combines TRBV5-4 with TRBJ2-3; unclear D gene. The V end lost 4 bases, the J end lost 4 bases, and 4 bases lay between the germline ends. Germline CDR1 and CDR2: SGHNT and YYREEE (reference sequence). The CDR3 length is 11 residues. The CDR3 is CASSIADTQYF. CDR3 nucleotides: TGTGCCAGCAGCATCGCAGATACGCAGTATTTT. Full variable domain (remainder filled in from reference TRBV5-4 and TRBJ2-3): ETGVTQSPTHLIKTRGQQVTLRCSSQSGHNTVSWYQQALGQGPQFIFQYYREEENGRGNFPPRFSGLQFPNYSSELNVNALELDDSALYLCASSIADTQYFGPGTRLTVL.

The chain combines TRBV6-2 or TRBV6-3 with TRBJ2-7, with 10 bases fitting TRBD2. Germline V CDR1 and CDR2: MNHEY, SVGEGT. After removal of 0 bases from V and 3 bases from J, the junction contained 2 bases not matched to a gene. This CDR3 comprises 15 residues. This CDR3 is CASSYSGLADYEQYF. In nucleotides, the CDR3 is TGTGCCAGCAGTTACTCAGGACTAGCGGACTACGAGCAGTACTTC.

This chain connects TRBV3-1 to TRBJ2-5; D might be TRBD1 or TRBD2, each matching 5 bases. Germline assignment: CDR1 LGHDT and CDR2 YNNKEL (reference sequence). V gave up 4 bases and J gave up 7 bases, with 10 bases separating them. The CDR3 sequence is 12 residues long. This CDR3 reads CASSPLGVTQYF. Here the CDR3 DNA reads TGTGCCAGCAGCCCCCTGGGGGTGACCCAGTACTTC.

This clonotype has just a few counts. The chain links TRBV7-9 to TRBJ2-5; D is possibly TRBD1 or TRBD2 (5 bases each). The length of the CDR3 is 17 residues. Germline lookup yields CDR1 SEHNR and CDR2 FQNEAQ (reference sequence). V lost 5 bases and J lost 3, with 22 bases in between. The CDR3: CASSLAGLGVRKETQYF. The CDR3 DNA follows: TGTGCCAGCAGCCTGGCCGGTTTGGGGGTTCGCAAAGAGACCCAGTACTTC.

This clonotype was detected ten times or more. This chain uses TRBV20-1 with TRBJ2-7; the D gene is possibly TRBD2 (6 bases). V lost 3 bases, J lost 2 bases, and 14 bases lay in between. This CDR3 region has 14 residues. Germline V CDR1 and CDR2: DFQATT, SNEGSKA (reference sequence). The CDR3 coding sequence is TGCAGTGCTAGGGGTGTGCGGGAACCCTACGAGCAGTACTTC. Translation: CSARGVREPYEQYF.

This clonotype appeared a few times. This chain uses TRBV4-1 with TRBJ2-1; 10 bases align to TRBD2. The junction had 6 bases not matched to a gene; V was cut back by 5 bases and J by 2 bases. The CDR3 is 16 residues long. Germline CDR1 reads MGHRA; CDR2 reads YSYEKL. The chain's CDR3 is CASSMIAGGTYNEQFF. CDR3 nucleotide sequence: TGCGCCAGCAGCATGATAGCGGGGGGAACCTACAATGAGCAGTTCTTC.

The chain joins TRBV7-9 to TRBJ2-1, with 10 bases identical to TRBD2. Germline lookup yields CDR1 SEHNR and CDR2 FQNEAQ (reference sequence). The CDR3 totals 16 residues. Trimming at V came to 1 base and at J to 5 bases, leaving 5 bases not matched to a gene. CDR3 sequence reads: CASSLGAGGPNNEQFF. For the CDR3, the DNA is TGTGCCAGCAGCTTAGGAGCGGGGGGGCCCAACAATGAGCAGTTCTTC.

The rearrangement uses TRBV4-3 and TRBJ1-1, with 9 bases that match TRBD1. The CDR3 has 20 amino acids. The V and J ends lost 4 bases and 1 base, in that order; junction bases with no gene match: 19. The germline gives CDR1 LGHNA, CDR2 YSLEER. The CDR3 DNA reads TGCGCCAGCAGCCGAGAAGAGGGGGTCGGGACAGGGAGGGAGAACACTGAAGCTTTCTTT. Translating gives CASSREEGVGTGRENTEAFF.

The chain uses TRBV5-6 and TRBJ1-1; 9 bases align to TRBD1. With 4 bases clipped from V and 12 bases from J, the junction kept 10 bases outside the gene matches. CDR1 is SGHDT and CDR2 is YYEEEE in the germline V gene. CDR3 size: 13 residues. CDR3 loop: CASSQGQGQVTFF. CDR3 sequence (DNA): TGTGCCAGCAGCCAGGGACAGGGTCAGGTAACTTTCTTT.

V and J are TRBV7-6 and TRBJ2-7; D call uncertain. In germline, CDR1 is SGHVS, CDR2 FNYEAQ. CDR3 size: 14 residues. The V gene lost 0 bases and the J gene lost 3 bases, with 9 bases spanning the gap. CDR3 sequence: CASSLAGRDYEQYF. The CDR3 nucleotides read TGTGCCAGCAGCTTAGCGGGAAGGGACTACGAGCAGTACTTC.

CDR3 amino acids: CASSYAGTDTQYF. The DNA for the CDR3 is TGTGCCAGCAGCTACGCGGGGACAGATACGCAGTATTTT. The chain has TRBV12-3 or TRBV12-4 and TRBJ2-3, with D tentatively TRBD2 (6 bases). The CDR3 is made up of 13 amino acids. The germline V and J ends were trimmed by 6 bases and 3 bases, with 10 bases remaining between them.

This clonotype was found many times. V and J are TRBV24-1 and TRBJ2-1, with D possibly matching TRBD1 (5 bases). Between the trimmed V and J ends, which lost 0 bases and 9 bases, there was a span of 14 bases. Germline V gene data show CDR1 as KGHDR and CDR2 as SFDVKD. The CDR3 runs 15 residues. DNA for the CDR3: TGTGCCACCAGTGATTTGGCAGGGATCGGTAGTGAGCAGTTCTTC. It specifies CATSDLAGIGSEQFF.

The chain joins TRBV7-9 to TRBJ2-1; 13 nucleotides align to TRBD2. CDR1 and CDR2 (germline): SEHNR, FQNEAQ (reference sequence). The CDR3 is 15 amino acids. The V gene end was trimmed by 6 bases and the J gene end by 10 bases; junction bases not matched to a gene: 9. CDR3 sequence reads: CASRSGTSGIDEQFF. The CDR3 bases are TGTGCCAGCAGATCAGGGACTAGCGGGATTGACGAGCAGTTCTTC.

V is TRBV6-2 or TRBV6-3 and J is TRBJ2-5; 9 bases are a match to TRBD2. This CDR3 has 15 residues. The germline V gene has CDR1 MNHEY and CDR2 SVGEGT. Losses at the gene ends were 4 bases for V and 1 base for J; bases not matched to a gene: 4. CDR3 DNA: TGTGCCAGCAGTTTGGTAGCGGGGGTCCAAGAGACCCAGTACTTC. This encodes CASSLVAGVQETQYF.

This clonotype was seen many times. The CDR3 here is CASRPGHTYEQYF. Written as DNA, the CDR3 is TGCGCCAGCAGGCCGGGACATACCTACGAGCAGTACTTC. This rearrangement joins TRBV10-2 to TRBJ2-7; D perhaps matches TRBD1 (6 bases). Trimming shortened V by 6 bases and J by 2 bases, and 11 bases separated the two germline ends. Germline V gene lookup returns CDR1 WSHSY and CDR2 SAAADI. This CDR3 spans 13 amino acids.

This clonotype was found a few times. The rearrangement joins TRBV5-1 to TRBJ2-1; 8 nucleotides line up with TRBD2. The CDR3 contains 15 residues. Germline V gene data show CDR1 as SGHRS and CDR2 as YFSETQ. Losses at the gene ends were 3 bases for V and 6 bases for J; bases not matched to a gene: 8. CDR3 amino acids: CASSWGTSETNEQFF. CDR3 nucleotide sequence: TGCGCCAGCAGCTGGGGGACTAGTGAGACCAATGAGCAGTTCTTC.

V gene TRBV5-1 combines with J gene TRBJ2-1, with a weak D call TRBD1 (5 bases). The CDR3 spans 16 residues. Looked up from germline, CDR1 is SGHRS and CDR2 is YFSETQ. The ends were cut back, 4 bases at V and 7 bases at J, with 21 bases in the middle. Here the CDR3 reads CASSPSPGQGGNEQFF. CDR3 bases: TGCGCCAGCAGCCCGTCGCCCGGGCAGGGTGGGAATGAGCAGTTCTTC.

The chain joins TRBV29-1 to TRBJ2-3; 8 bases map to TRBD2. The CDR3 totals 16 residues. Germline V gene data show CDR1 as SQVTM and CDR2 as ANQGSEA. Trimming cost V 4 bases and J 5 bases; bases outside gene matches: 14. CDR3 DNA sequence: TGCAGCGTTGTGCTGTTGGCTAGCGGGCAACAAGATACGCAGTATTTT. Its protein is CSVVLLASGQQDTQYF.

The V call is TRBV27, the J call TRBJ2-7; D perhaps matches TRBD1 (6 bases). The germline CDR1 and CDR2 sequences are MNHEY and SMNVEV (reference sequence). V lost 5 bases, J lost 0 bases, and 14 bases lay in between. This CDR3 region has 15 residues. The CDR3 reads CASSTYRESSYEQYF. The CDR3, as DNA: TGTGCCAGCAGTACCTACAGGGAGAGCTCCTACGAGCAGTACTTC.

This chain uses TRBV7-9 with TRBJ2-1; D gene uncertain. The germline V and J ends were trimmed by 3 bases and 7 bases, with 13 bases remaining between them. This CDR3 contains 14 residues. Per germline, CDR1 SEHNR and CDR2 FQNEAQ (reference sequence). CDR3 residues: CASSLGSPGNEQFF. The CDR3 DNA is TGTGCCAGCAGCTTGGGGTCTCCTGGGAATGAGCAGTTCTTC.